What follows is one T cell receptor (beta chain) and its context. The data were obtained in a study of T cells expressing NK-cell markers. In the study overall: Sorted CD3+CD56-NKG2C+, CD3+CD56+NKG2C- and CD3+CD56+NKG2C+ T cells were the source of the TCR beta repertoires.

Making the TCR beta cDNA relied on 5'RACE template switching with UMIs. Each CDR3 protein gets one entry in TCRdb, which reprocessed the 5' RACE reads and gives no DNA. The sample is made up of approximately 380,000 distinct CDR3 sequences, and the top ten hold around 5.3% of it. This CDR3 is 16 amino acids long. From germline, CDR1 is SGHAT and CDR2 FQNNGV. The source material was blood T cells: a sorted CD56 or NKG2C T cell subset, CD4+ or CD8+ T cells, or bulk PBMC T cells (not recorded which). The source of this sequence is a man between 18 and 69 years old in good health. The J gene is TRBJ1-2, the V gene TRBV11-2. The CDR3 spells CASSPRYNAPAYGYTF.